A single sample gave rise to the 13 T cell receptor beta chains below, sequenced in a study of T cells in Graves' hyperthyroidism and ophthalmopathy. Amplification of TCR beta CDR3 regions used RNA as the template. Carried out on the TCR CDR3, a first-round RT-PCR used the HTBI primer set. Using its own MiXCR run on the multiplex PCR reads, TCRdb lists one record per CDR3 protein. The sample lists more than 300,000 distinct CDR3 sequences; around 14% were seen once. Sequenced sample: blood. These TCRs come from a woman between 18 and 30 years old with Graves' hyperthyroidism.

CDR3 nucleotide sequence: TGTGCCAGCACCCTCCGCGGGACACTGAACACCGGGGAGCTGTTTTTT. It is translated as CASTLRGTLNTGELFF. The chain carries TRBV27 and TRBJ2-2; D possibly matches TRBD1 or TRBD2 (6 bases each). The CDR3 is 16 amino acids. Looked up from germline, CDR1 is MNHEY and CDR2 is SMNVEV (reference sequence). Deletions cut 7 bases from V and 1 base from J, with 16 bases between.

This clonotype has a count of ten or more. The chain employs TRBV20-1 and TRBJ1-2; no firm D call. The CDR3 extends over 13 amino acids. The V gene's germline CDR1 is DFQATT and CDR2 SNEGSKA (reference sequence). V gave up 5 bases and J gave up 3 bases, with 13 bases separating them. The CDR3 loop is CSARNGHDYGYTF. DNA for the CDR3: TGCAGTGCTCGGAATGGCCATGACTATGGCTACACCTTC.

CDR3 DNA sequence: TGTGCCAGTAGTATGGGACTAGCTACGGTGGATTCCTACGAGCAGTACTTC. Its translation is CASSMGLATVDSYEQYF. The rearrangement links TRBV19 to TRBJ2-7; 9 nucleotides align to TRBD2. The V and J ends lost 3 bases and 1 base, in that order; junction bases with no gene match: 10. The germline gives CDR1 LNHDA, CDR2 SQIVND (reference sequence). The CDR3 sequence is 17 residues long.

V usage is TRBV2 and J usage is TRBJ1-6, with 8 bases fitting TRBD1. The length of the CDR3 is 14 residues. Germline values: CDR1 SNHLY, CDR2 FYNNEI. V dropped 7 bases and J dropped 10; count of bases not matched to a gene: 9. The CDR3 sequence is CASTQGAVRSPLHF. DNA for the CDR3: TGTGCCAGCACCCAGGGGGCAGTAAGATCACCCCTCCACTTT.

This clonotype was recorded many times. The chain uses TRBV7-2 and TRBJ2-7; no reliable D call. V dropped 5 bases and J dropped 0 bases, with 11 bases sitting between them. The CDR3 has 14 amino acids. Germline CDR1 is SGHTA and CDR2 is FQGNSA. CDR3 DNA sequence: TGTGCCAGCAGCCGACAAAAGAGCTCCTACGAGCAGTACTTC. Residues: CASSRQKSSYEQYF.

The CDR3 loop reads CASSSISHGTGDEQYF. The CDR3 DNA follows: TGTGCCAGCAGTTCGATTTCCCACGGGACAGGGGACGAGCAGTACTTC. The chain couples TRBV28 to TRBJ2-7, with TRBD1 matching over 10 bases. CDR3 length: 16 residues. After removal of 4 bases from V and 5 bases from J, the junction contained 11 bases not matched to a gene. Germline CDR1 is MDHEN and CDR2 is SYDVKM.

This clonotype was observed many times. The V gene is TRBV11-2, the J gene TRBJ1-5; possibly TRBD1 for D (5 bases). Germline V gene sequence: CDR1 SGHAT, CDR2 FQNNGV. Trimming took off 5 bases at V and 6 bases at J, with 14 bases between the two ends. This CDR3 comprises 14 residues. DNA of the CDR3: TGTGCCAGCAGCGAGTTGACAGCAACTCAGCCCCAGCATTTT. Translated, it gives CASSELTATQPQHF.

The CDR3 reads CASSQDNAGNDSPLHF. The CDR3 nucleotides read TGCGCCAGCAGCCAAGATAACGCAGGGAACGATTCACCCCTCCACTTT. This chain uses TRBV4-3 with TRBJ1-6, with D tentatively TRBD1 (5 bases). The V gene lost 0 bases and the J gene lost 8 bases, with 14 bases spanning the gap. Germline CDR1 is LGHNA and CDR2 is YSLEER. This CDR3 spans 16 amino acids.

This clonotype was observed a few times. This rearrangement joins TRBV27 to TRBJ2-7, with 11 bases matching TRBD1. The junction had 5 bases not matched to a gene; V was cut back by 4 bases and J by 3 bases. Germline loops: CDR1 MNHEY, CDR2 SMNVEV (reference sequence). This CDR3 region has 15 residues. The DNA of the CDR3 is TGTGCCAGCAGTTCCCGGACAGGGGGCATCTACGAGCAGTACTTC. Its translation is CASSSRTGGIYEQYF.

This chain uses TRBV6-1 with TRBJ2-5, with 9 bases aligning to TRBD1. Germline V gives CDR1 MNHNS, CDR2 SASEGT. Trimming removed 8 bases from V and 4 bases from J; junction bases left unmatched: 8. CDR3 length: 14 amino acids. DNA for the CDR3: TGTGCCAGCGGATCACAGGGGGCAGGAGAGACCCAGTACTTC. Encoded protein: CASGSQGAGETQYF.

This clonotype was seen more than once but under ten times. This sequence joins TRBV7-3 and TRBJ2-3, with D maybe TRBD1 (6 bases). The CDR3 is made up of 14 amino acids. V was pared by 6 bases and J by 5 bases, with 15 bases between. Germline V gene lookup returns CDR1 SGHTA and CDR2 FQGTGA. CDR3 amino acids: CASSPGQPKDTQYF. CDR3 bases: TGTGCCAGCAGTCCGGGACAACCCAAAGATACGCAGTATTTT. Filled out from reference TRBV7-3 and TRBJ2-3, the complete variable domain reads GAGVSQTPSNKVTEKGKYVELRCDPISGHTALYWYRQSLGQGPEFLIYFQGTGAADDSGLPNDRFFAVRPEGSVSTLKIQRTERGDSAVYLCASSPGQPKDTQYFGPGTRLTVL.

Many counts were recorded for this clonotype. This sequence joins TRBV28 and TRBJ1-2, with 9 bases identical to TRBD1. The junction had 9 bases not matched to a gene; V was cut back by 9 bases and J by 4 bases. This CDR3 has 14 amino acids. Per germline, CDR1 MDHEN and CDR2 SYDVKM. CDR3 protein: CASCQDRGFYGYTF. For the CDR3, the DNA is TGTGCCAGTTGCCAGGACAGGGGATTCTATGGCTACACCTTC.

This clonotype was observed at least ten times. The chain employs TRBV6-1 and TRBJ2-7, with D uncertain. The CDR3 has 13 residues. The germline V and J ends were trimmed by 6 bases and 0 bases, with 9 bases remaining between them. Germline V gene sequence: CDR1 MNHNS, CDR2 SASEGT. This CDR3 is CASSRIPSYEQYF. The CDR3 bases are TGTGCCAGCAGCCGAATTCCCTCCTACGAGCAGTACTTC.